This T cell receptor (beta chain) derives from a study of monozygotic twins with inflammatory bowel disease. There are 18 residues in the CDR3. Germline CDR1 LGHDT, CDR2 YNNKEL (reference sequence). TCRdb re-called the 5' RACE reads and gives one entry per CDR3 protein, without DNA. The sample table includes 300,000 to 350,000 distinct CDR3 sequences. Sequenced input: blood. The chain links TRBV3-1 to TRBJ2-1; TCRdb indicates TRBD2, and absent DNA this call remains unverified. The sequence was collected from a human donor with ulcerative colitis or Crohn's disease, or a healthy co-twin of an affected twin (not recorded which). The CDR3 is CASSQTSGGIRSYNEQFF.